The 14 T cell receptor beta chains reported below all come from one sample, sequenced in a study of T cells in Graves' hyperthyroidism and ophthalmopathy. There were TCR beta CDR3 regions amplified from RNA transcripts. In the first-round RT-PCR of the TCR CDR3, the HTBI primer set was used. TCRdb called the multiplex PCR reads again in MiXCR, with one record for every CDR3 protein. Among about 290,000 distinct CDR3 sequences listed, roughly 13% were seen once. Sequenced input: blood. These receptors were obtained from a woman aged 40 to 50 with Graves' hyperthyroidism.

This clonotype was seen repeatedly, ten times or more. The chain has TRBV20-1 and TRBJ1-5, with 9 bases aligning to TRBD1. J lost 4 bases, V lost 4 bases, and 2 bases had no gene match. Germline CDR1 is DFQATT and CDR2 is SNEGSKA (reference sequence). This CDR3 is built from 13 residues. This CDR3 is CSATQGANQPQHF. The CDR3 DNA reads TGCAGTGCTACACAGGGGGCAAATCAGCCCCAGCATTTT.

This clonotype was detected many times. V and J are TRBV30 and TRBJ2-7; D gene ambiguous. The CDR3 loop spans 13 amino acids. CDR1 is GTSNPN and CDR2 is SVGIG in the germline V gene (reference sequence). The V gene lost 0 bases and the J gene lost 1 base, with 7 bases spanning the gap. CDR3 sequence: CAWSVRRSYEQYF. The CDR3 nucleotides are TGTGCCTGGAGTGTAAGGAGATCCTACGAGCAGTACTTC. Combining the CDR3 with reference TRBV30 and TRBJ2-7 gives the whole variable domain SQTIHQWPATLVQPVGSPLSLECTVEGTSNPNLYWYRQAAGRGLQLLFYSVGIGQISSEVPQNLSASRPQDRQFILSSKKLLLSDSGFYLCAWSVRRSYEQYFGPGTRLTVT.

This clonotype has more than one count but fewer than ten. V is TRBV19 and J is TRBJ2-3; D might be TRBD2 (6 bases). V lost 4 bases to trimming and J lost 4 bases, with 15 bases between them. The CDR3 spans 15 residues. Germline assignment: CDR1 LNHDA and CDR2 SQIVND (reference sequence). This CDR3 is CASSSQRARADTQYF. In DNA form, the CDR3 reads TGTGCCAGTAGTAGTCAGCGGGCCAGGGCAGATACGCAGTATTTT.

This clonotype was detected ten times or more. This chain links TRBV2 with TRBJ1-3, with D hard to call. CDR1 SNHLY and CDR2 FYNNEI come from the germline V gene. The length of the CDR3 is 13 residues. Trimming took 6 bases from V and 3 from J, leaving 9 bases between them. CDR3 nucleotide sequence: TGTGCCAGCAGGGGCGCCAATGGAAACACCATATATTTT. Translated: CASRGANGNTIYF.

Ten or more counts support this clonotype. This chain joins TRBV5-8 and TRBJ1-6; the D is unclear. Germline V gives CDR1 SGHTS, CDR2 YDEGEE. V lost 2 bases to trimming and J lost 3 bases, with 9 bases between them. The CDR3 loop spans 15 amino acids. The DNA for the CDR3 is TGTGCCAGCAGCTTCTCGGGGAACTATAATTCACCCCTCCACTTT. Its translation is CASSFSGNYNSPLHF.

The J gene is TRBJ2-1, the V gene TRBV7-9, with D possibly TRBD2 on 6 matching bases. The CDR3 spans 15 residues. Between the trimmed V and J ends, which lost 4 bases and 5 bases, there was a span of 15 bases. Germline assignment: CDR1 SEHNR and CDR2 FQNEAQ (reference sequence). DNA for the CDR3: TGTGCCAGCAGCTCGGAGGGGCAGGCTAACAATGAGCAGTTCTTC. It translates to CASSSEGQANNEQFF.

The sample holds many counts of this clonotype. The genes are TRBV7-9 and TRBJ2-5; TRBD1 is a possible D gene (6 bases). The CDR3 has 16 amino acids. V lost 0 bases and J 5 bases, leaving 16 bases between the germline ends. Germline V gene lookup returns CDR1 SEHNR and CDR2 FQNEAQ (reference sequence). The CDR3 reads CASSLAWETGSETQYF. Written as DNA, the CDR3 is TGTGCCAGCAGCTTAGCGTGGGAGACAGGCTCGGAGACCCAGTACTTC.

This clonotype has ten or more counts. The chain recombines TRBV24-1 with TRBJ1-2, with D unclear. V was trimmed by 4 bases and J by 6 bases, leaving 20 bases between them. Germline CDR1 reads KGHDR; CDR2 reads SFDVKD. The CDR3 runs to 16 residues. The CDR3: CATSDAGPGRLDGYTF. The CDR3 DNA follows: TGTGCCACCAGTGACGCTGGGCCGGGCCGCCTAGATGGCTACACCTTC.

With regard to this clonotype: At one boundary the junction diverges from the germline segment, which might be a read error. This sequence joins TRBV11-1 and TRBJ2-7; 7 bases map to TRBD2. Germline-derived CDR1 and CDR2 are SGHAT and FQDESV (reference sequence). This CDR3 is 15 amino acids long. CDR3 residues: CASSQEALAIYEQYF. For the CDR3, the DNA is TGCGCCAGCAGCCAAGAAGCACTAGCGATCTACGAGCAGTACTTC.

V is TRBV6-6 and J is TRBJ2-7; D might be TRBD1 or TRBD2, each matching 5 bases. Trimming pared 2 bases from V and 2 bases from J, leaving 13 bases between. CDR1 and CDR2 from the germline V gene are MNHNY and SVGAGI (reference sequence). This CDR3 is 15 amino acids long. Here the CDR3 reads CASSYPRDATYEQYF. DNA of the CDR3: TGTGCCAGCAGTTACCCCCGGGACGCCACCTACGAGCAGTACTTC.

The sample holds many counts of this clonotype. The chain recombines TRBV18 with TRBJ2-7, with D uncertain. Germline lookup yields CDR1 KGHSH and CDR2 LQKENI. V gave up 6 bases and J gave up 4 bases, with 13 bases separating them. The CDR3 is 13 residues long. CDR3 sequence: CASSASSHYEQYF. CDR3 DNA sequence: TGTGCCAGCTCCGCGTCAAGCCATTACGAGCAGTACTTC.

This clonotype was seen many times. V and J are TRBV6-2 or TRBV6-3 and TRBJ1-1, with 7 positions matching TRBD1. Trimming cost V 8 bases and J 3 bases; bases outside gene matches: 6. The CDR3 length is 13 residues. The germline V gene encodes CDR1 MNHEY and CDR2 SVGEGT. CDR3: CASSRGPDTEAFF. The CDR3 coding sequence is TGTGCCAGCTCAAGGGGGCCCGACACTGAAGCTTTCTTT.

The chain couples TRBV28 to TRBJ1-1; D possibly corresponds to TRBD1 (6 bases). Per the germline V gene, CDR1 is MDHEN and CDR2 is SYDVKM. CDR3 length equals 15 residues. The V end lost 2 bases, the J end lost 1 base, and 11 bases lay between the germline ends. In DNA, the CDR3 is TGTGCCAGCAGTTTAAGGGGGAAAACGAACACTGAAGCTTTCTTT. This sequence encodes CASSLRGKTNTEAFF.

In its sample, this clonotype was seen a few times. The chain uses TRBV12-3 or TRBV12-4 and TRBJ2-7; 11 bases align to TRBD2. This CDR3 region has 16 residues. Losses at the gene ends were 4 bases for V and 3 bases for J; bases not matched to a gene: 8. In DNA, the CDR3 is TGTGCCAGCAGTTCCATTCTAGCGGGAGGACTCTACGAGCAGTACTTC. As protein: CASSSILAGGLYEQYF.